The entry that follows covers one T cell receptor (beta chain) sequence. The CDR3 covers 15 residues. The germline gives CDR1 SEHNR, CDR2 FQNEAQ (reference sequence). The V gene end was trimmed by 4 bases and the J gene end by 8 bases; junction bases not matched to a gene: 12. The record originates from a study of blood T cell repertoires in COVID-19. Assay used: immunoSEQ multiplex PCR; TCRdb lists only in-frame clones, some missing. This table holds a few hundred thousand clones, around 87% found once. The gene calls are TRBV7-9 and TRBJ1-2; 8 nucleotides agree with TRBD1. What was sequenced was peripheral blood. The receptor was derived from an older woman with COVID-19, enrolled during active disease. The CDR3 nucleotides read TGTGCCAGCAGCTCCGTGGGACAGGACGTCTGGGGCTACACCTTC. Residues: CASSSVGQDVWGYTF.